The 3 T cell receptor beta chains presented below share a single source sample, sequenced in a study of cytomegalovirus exposure and HLA in healthy donors. The PCR made use of 60 Vbeta and 13 Jbeta primers. Assay: immunoSEQ multiplex PCR; the TCRdb copy retains only in-frame clones and omits some. The sample lists some 170,000 clones, roughly 80% occurring once. The sample was PBMCs. All receptors derive from a woman aged 45-65 years in good health and CMV-seronegative.

The chain combines TRBV5-5 with TRBJ1-1, with 8 bases identical to TRBD1. The J segment lost 0 bases and the V segment lost 4 bases, leaving 5 bases of the junction unmatched. The CDR3 is 15 residues long. Germline V gene sequence: CDR1 SGHKS, CDR2 YYEKEE (reference sequence). CDR3 loop: CASSLQGALNTEAFF. The CDR3, as DNA: TGTGCCAGCAGCCTTCAGGGGGCCTTGAACACTGAAGCTTTCTTT.

The J gene is TRBJ1-1, the V gene TRBV29-1; D might be TRBD1 (5 bases). Germline CDR1 SQVTM, CDR2 ANQGSEA. V dropped 3 bases and J dropped 0 bases, with 8 bases sitting between them. The length of the CDR3 is 13 residues. CDR3 residues: CSVEKGLNTEAFF. CDR3 nucleotide sequence: TGCAGCGTTGAGAAGGGGTTGAACACTGAAGCTTTCTTT.

This chain uses TRBV11-2 with TRBJ1-2; no clear D. The germline V gene has CDR1 SGHAT and CDR2 FQNNGV. The CDR3 sequence is 12 residues long. Trimming took off 5 bases at V and 4 bases at J, with 8 bases between the two ends. CDR3: CASSPGIYGYTF. DNA of the CDR3: TGTGCCAGCAGCCCGGGGATCTATGGCTACACCTTC.